The clone carrying this TCR beta chain was counted many times. As yet, its antigen is unknown. This entry belongs to a study of regulatory T cells in long-lasting Graves disease. Study-level information: Patients met the persistent Graves' disease definition after over 5 years of antithyroid drugs with positive TSH receptor antibodies. Points from the study as a whole: With approximately 2,500 shared public clonotypes, persistent patients exceeded new patients, who shared over 850.

Germline-derived CDR1 and CDR2 are MNHEY and SMNVEV (reference sequence). V was pared by 3 bases and J by 4 bases, with 9 bases of the junction left unmatched. This CDR3 contains 18 residues. Relying on iRepertoire HTBI primers and Arm-PCR of CDR3 regions, the team built TCR beta libraries. One entry per CDR3 protein, called by TCRdb with MiXCR from the multiplex PCR reads. The sample has roughly 500,000 distinct CDR3 sequences; about a fifth are singletons. Time point: persistent/refractory GD, antithyroid drugs over 5 years with positive TRAb. The authors made the TCR library using RNA they extracted from PBMCs. Patients were from an endocrinology department in Xi'an, China.

Specimen: peripheral blood mononuclear cells (PBMCs), collected when the disease was refractory, from a patient treated with antithyroid drugs. The rearrangement links TRBV27 to TRBJ2-7; 16 bases map to TRBD2. This TCR came from a female donor with Graves disease. CDR3 in amino acids: CASSFTGTSGRALYEQYF. The CDR3 nucleotides are TGTGCCAGCAGTTTCACAGGGACTAGCGGGAGGGCCTTGTACGAGCAGTACTTC.